Ten or more counts support the clone carrying this T cell receptor (beta chain). These data belong to a study of blood T cell repertoires in COVID-19. Turning to the study itself: Researchers got acute and convalescent COVID-19 samples from the United States, Italy and Spain. PBMCs, B-cell-depleted T cells, or T cells were the source of the cDNA or gDNA that made up the material.

This CDR3 is 13 amino acids long. V was trimmed by 1 base and J by 3 bases, leaving 6 bases between them. Per the germline V gene, CDR1 is SNHLY and CDR2 is FYNNEI. Profiling relied on immunoSEQ multiplex PCR, and the TCRdb table lists in-frame clones only, not all of them. Counted here are approximately 80,000 clones, 82% occurring once; the ten biggest clones make up 25% to 30%. The source of this sequence is a human donor in a cohort sampled during active COVID-19. Sequencing was done on a sample of peripheral blood. The chain employs TRBV2 and TRBJ2-5; D may be TRBD2 (5 bases). CDR3 residues: CASSEERKETQYF. The CDR3 nucleotides read TGTGCCAGCAGTGAAGAGCGGAAAGAGACCCAGTACTTC.